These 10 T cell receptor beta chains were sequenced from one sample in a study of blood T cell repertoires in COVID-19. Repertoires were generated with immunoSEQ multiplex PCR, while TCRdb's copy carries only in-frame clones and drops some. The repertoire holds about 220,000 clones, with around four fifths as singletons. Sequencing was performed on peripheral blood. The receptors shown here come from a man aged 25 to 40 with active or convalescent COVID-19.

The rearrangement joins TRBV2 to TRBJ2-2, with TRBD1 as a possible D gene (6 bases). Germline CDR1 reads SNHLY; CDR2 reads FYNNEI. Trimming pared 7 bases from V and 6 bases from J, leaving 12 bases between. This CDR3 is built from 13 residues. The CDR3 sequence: CASTRQAPGELFF. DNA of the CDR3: TGTGCCAGCACTCGACAGGCTCCCGGGGAGCTGTTTTTT.

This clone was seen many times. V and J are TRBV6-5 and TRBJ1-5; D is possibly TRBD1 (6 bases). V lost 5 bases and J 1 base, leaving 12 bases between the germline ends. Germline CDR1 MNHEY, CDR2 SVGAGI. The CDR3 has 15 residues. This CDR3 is CASSRTQGSNQPQHF. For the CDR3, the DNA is TGTGCCAGCAGTCGGACCCAGGGGAGCAATCAGCCCCAGCATTTT.

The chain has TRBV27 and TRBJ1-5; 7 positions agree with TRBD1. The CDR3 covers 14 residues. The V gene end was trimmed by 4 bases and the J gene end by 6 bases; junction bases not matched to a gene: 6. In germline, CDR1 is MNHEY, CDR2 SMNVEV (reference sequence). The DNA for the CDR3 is TGTGCCAGCAGTTCGACAGGGTATCTTCAGCCCCAGCATTTT. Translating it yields CASSSTGYLQPQHF.

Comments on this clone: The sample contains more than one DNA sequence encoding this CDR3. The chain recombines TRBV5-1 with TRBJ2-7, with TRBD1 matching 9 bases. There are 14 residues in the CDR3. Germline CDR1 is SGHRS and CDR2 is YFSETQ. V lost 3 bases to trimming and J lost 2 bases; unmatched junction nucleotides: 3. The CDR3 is CASSSGQGTYEQYF. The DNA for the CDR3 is TGCGCCAGCAGCTCGGGACAGGGTACCTACGAGCAGTACTTC.

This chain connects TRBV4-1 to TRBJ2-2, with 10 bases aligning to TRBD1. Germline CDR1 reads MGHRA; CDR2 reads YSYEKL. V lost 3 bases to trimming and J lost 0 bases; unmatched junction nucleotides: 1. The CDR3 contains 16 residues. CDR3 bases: TGCGCCAGCAGCCACGGGACAGGGGCGAACACCGGGGAGCTGTTTTTT. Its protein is CASSHGTGANTGELFF.

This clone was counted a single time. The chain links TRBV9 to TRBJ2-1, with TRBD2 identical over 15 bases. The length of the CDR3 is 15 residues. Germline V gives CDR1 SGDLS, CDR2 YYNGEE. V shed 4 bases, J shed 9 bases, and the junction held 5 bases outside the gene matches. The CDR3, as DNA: TGTGCCAGCAGCCTGGGACTAGCGGGGGGAGGTGAGCAGTTCTTC. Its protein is CASSLGLAGGGEQFF.

This chain's CDR3 is CASSPSGQNYNEQFF. Here the CDR3 DNA reads TGTGCCAGCTCACCTTCCGGACAGAACTACAATGAGCAGTTCTTC. The J gene is TRBJ2-1, the V gene TRBV18; weak D call: TRBD1 (6 bases). Germline lookup yields CDR1 KGHSH and CDR2 LQKENI. CDR3 length: 15 residues. The V end lost 3 bases, the J end lost 3 bases, and 12 bases lay between the germline ends.

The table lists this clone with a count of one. The CDR3 region is CASSFGQDSSYNEQFF. In DNA form, the CDR3 reads TGCGCCAGCAGTTTTGGACAGGATAGCTCCTACAATGAGCAGTTCTTC. J is TRBJ2-1 and V is TRBV5-1; 7 bases are shared with TRBD1. Trimming removed 5 bases from V and 0 bases from J; junction bases left unmatched: 8. The CDR3 is made up of 16 amino acids. Germline loops: CDR1 SGHRS, CDR2 YFSETQ.

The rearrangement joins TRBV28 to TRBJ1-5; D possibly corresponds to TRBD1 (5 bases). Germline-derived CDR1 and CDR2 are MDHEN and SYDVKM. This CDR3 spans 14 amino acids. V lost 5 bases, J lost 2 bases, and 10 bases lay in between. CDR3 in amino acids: CASSRGVGNQPQHF. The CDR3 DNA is TGTGCCAGCAGTCGGGGGGTTGGCAATCAGCCCCAGCATTTT.

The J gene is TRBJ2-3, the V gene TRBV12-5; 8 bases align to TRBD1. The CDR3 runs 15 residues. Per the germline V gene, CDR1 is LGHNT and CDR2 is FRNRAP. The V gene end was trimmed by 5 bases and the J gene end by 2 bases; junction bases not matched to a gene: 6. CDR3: CASGPGQGVTDTQYF. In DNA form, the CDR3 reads TGTGCTAGTGGTCCTGGACAGGGAGTCACAGATACGCAGTATTTT.